One sample yielded the 25 T cell receptor beta chains listed below, sequenced in a study of blood T cell repertoires in COVID-19. Sequenced by immunoSEQ multiplex PCR; TCRdb stores in-frame clones only, minus some. The sample contains under 350,000 clones, around nine tenths of which appear only once. Source material: PBMCs or T cells enriched from blood (not recorded which). These receptors all come from a woman in her late teens or twenties who had recovered from COVID-19.

DNA of the CDR3: TGTGCCAGTAGCCAGACTAGCGGAATCTACAATGAGCAGTTCTTC. Translating gives CASSQTSGIYNEQFF. This chain links TRBV19 with TRBJ2-1; 9 positions match TRBD2. The ends lost 6 bases at V and 3 bases at J; junction bases unmatched: 6. This CDR3 comprises 15 residues. Germline assignment: CDR1 LNHDA and CDR2 SQIVND (reference sequence).

The chain uses TRBV19 and TRBJ2-1; TRBD1 agrees at 10 bases. V was clipped by 5 bases and J by 7 bases; unmatched bases: 2. Germline V gives CDR1 LNHDA, CDR2 SQIVND (reference sequence). The CDR3 has 13 amino acids. The CDR3 DNA sequence: TGTGCCAGTAGTTGGGGACAGGGGAATGAGCAGTTCTTC. Its translation: CASSWGQGNEQFF.

There are a few counts of this clone. The V call is TRBV12-5, the J call TRBJ1-4; the match to TRBD1 covers 7 bases. The V gene's germline CDR1 is LGHNT and CDR2 FRNRAP. This CDR3 region has 14 residues. V lost 1 base and J lost 5; bases outside the gene matches: 1. CDR3 sequence reads: CASGLGRGNEKLFF. CDR3 coding DNA: TGTGCTAGTGGTTTGGGCAGGGGGAATGAAAAACTGTTTTTT.

The chain couples TRBV30 to TRBJ2-3; D unresolved. Germline lookup yields CDR1 GTSNPN and CDR2 SVGIG (reference sequence). The CDR3 runs 11 residues. Trimming removed 3 bases from V and 6 bases from J, with 7 bases in between. The CDR3 sequence is CAWSLSDTQYF. CDR3 nucleotide sequence: TGTGCCTGGAGCTTGTCCGATACGCAGTATTTT.

CDR3 protein: CASSVGIRNTEAFF. CDR3 bases: TGTGCCAGCAGCGTCGGGATCCGGAACACTGAAGCTTTCTTT. V usage is TRBV7-9 and J usage is TRBJ1-1; D gene ambiguous. Trimming stripped 5 bases from V and 1 base from J, with 11 bases between. CDR3 length: 14 residues. Germline CDR1 is SEHNR and CDR2 is FQNEAQ (reference sequence).

The CDR3 DNA follows: TGTGCCAGTAGTGGGCTAGCGGGGGGTTTTAGCGGGGAGCTGTTTTTT. Its protein is CASSGLAGGFSGELFF. The rearrangement uses TRBV19 and TRBJ2-2; 11 bases map to TRBD2. The V gene's germline CDR1 is LNHDA and CDR2 SQIVND (reference sequence). This CDR3 has 16 amino acids. V dropped 5 bases and J dropped 7; count of bases not matched to a gene: 9. The complete variable domain, with remaining parts taken from reference TRBV19 and TRBJ2-2, reads DGGITQSPKYLFRKEGQNVTLSCEQNLNHDAMYWYRQDPGQGLRLIYYSQIVNDFQKGDIAEGYSVSREKKESFPLTVTSAQKNPTAFYLCASSGLAGGFSGELFFGEGSRLTVL.

The chain uses TRBV3-1 (or the pseudogene TRBV3-2) and TRBJ2-7; TRBD2 matches at 8 bases. V lost 1 base to trimming and J lost 2 bases; unmatched junction nucleotides: 7. The CDR3 contains 16 residues. The germline V gene encodes CDR1 LGHDT and CDR2 YNNKEL (reference sequence). The CDR3 region is CASSQGGGGSTYEQYF. Written as DNA, the CDR3 is TGTGCCAGCAGCCAAGGAGGCGGGGGGTCAACCTACGAGCAGTACTTC.

The chain recombines TRBV4-1 with TRBJ2-7; D not certain. Trimming removed 3 bases at V and 0 bases at J, with 12 bases between. Germline CDR1 reads MGHRA; CDR2 reads YSYEKL. The CDR3 contains 15 residues. The CDR3 region has the DNA TGCGCCAGCAGCCAGATGGCGGTGGACTCCTACGAGCAGTACTTC. Translation gives CASSQMAVDSYEQYF.

This chain links TRBV4-1 with TRBJ1-2, with 8 bases lining up with TRBD1. Germline assignment: CDR1 MGHRA and CDR2 YSYEKL. The CDR3 is 15 amino acids. The J segment lost 3 bases and the V segment lost 5 bases, leaving 8 bases of the junction unmatched. CDR3 amino acids: CASSYRTGPDYGYTF. The CDR3 nucleotides read TGCGCCAGCAGCTACAGGACAGGGCCAGACTATGGCTACACCTTC.

This chain uses TRBV4-1 with TRBJ1-5; D is possibly TRBD1 (6 bases). V was pared by 0 bases and J by 6 bases, with 9 bases between. Germline V gene data show CDR1 as MGHRA and CDR2 as YSYEKL. There are 14 residues in the CDR3. DNA of the CDR3: TGCGCCAGCAGCCAAGAGCCACAGGGTCAGCCCCAGCATTTT. It encodes CASSQEPQGQPQHF.

CDR3 sequence (DNA): TGTGCCAGCAGCCGGCGGACAGCCGAACCTGAAGCTTTCTTT. This sequence encodes CASSRRTAEPEAFF. The V gene is TRBV7-9, the J gene TRBJ1-1; D might be TRBD1 (6 bases). The CDR3 loop spans 14 amino acids. Trimming left V 5 bases short and J 6 bases short, with 16 bases between. Germline CDR1 SEHNR, CDR2 FQNEAQ (reference sequence).

The rearrangement uses TRBV5-1 and TRBJ2-2; TRBD2 matches 13 bases. Trimming at V came to 4 bases and at J to 4 bases, leaving 4 bases not matched to a gene. From germline, CDR1 is SGHRS and CDR2 YFSETQ. The CDR3 extends over 16 amino acids. The CDR3 region is CASSERLAGGTGELFF. The CDR3 region has the DNA TGCGCCAGCAGCGAGCGACTAGCGGGAGGCACCGGGGAGCTGTTTTTT.

The DNA for the CDR3 is TGTGCCAGTAGTAAGGACAGGGAGGGGCAGCCCCAGCATTTT. This codes for CASSKDREGQPQHF. The chain employs TRBV19 and TRBJ1-5; 8 bases align to TRBD1. The CDR3 spans 14 residues. Germline V gives CDR1 LNHDA, CDR2 SQIVND (reference sequence). The V segment lost 4 bases and the J segment 7 bases; nucleotides outside the gene matches: 6. The full variable domain, its missing parts supplied by reference TRBV19 and TRBJ1-5, is DGGITQSPKYLFRKEGQNVTLSCEQNLNHDAMYWYRQDPGQGLRLIYYSQIVNDFQKGDIAEGYSVSREKKESFPLTVTSAQKNPTAFYLCASSKDREGQPQHFGDGTRLSIL.

This clone was seen just once. CDR3 bases: TGTGCCAGCAGACCGGACAGGGCGGAGACCCAGTACTTC. Its protein product is CASRPDRAETQYF. The gene calls are TRBV27 and TRBJ2-5, with 8 bases that match TRBD1. V trimming: 6 bases; J trimming: 5 bases; junction bases outside the gene matches: 5. This CDR3 comprises 13 residues. Germline CDR1 and CDR2: MNHEY and SMNVEV (reference sequence).

This rearrangement joins TRBV4-1 to TRBJ1-1, with a weak D call TRBD1 (6 bases). The CDR3 contains 14 residues. Per germline, CDR1 MGHRA and CDR2 YSYEKL. The germline V and J ends were trimmed by 1 base and 4 bases, with 10 bases remaining between them. CDR3 in amino acids: CASSQGGGGTEAFF. The CDR3 DNA is TGCGCCAGCAGCCAAGGAGGGGGGGGCACTGAAGCTTTCTTT.

This rearrangement joins TRBV9 to TRBJ2-1; a possible D gene is TRBD2 (5 bases). The CDR3 is 15 residues long. Germline CDR1 and CDR2: SGDLS and YYNGEE. V was pared by 7 bases and J by 3 bases, with 17 bases between. In DNA form, the CDR3 reads TGTGCCAGCGGCCCCACGGGAACAGTCTACAATGAGCAGTTCTTC. Translating it yields CASGPTGTVYNEQFF.

J is TRBJ2-2 and V is TRBV4-1; 7 bases match TRBD1. V shed 1 base and J 7 bases; nucleotides not matched to a gene: 3. The CDR3 has 14 amino acids. Per germline, CDR1 MGHRA and CDR2 YSYEKL. The chain's CDR3 is CASSQGQGFGELFF. The CDR3 nucleotides are TGCGCCAGCAGCCAAGGACAGGGTTTCGGGGAGCTGTTTTTT.

The gene calls are TRBV4-1 and TRBJ2-6, with D perhaps matching TRBD2 (6 bases). V was cut by 1 base and J by 0 bases, with 10 bases left in between. This CDR3 has 17 amino acids. Per the germline V gene, CDR1 is MGHRA and CDR2 is YSYEKL. CDR3 protein: CASSQGSGDSGANVLTF. In DNA form, the CDR3 reads TGCGCCAGCAGCCAAGGGTCGGGGGACTCTGGGGCCAACGTCCTGACTTTC.

DNA of the CDR3: TGTGCCAGCAGCTCCCCTAGCGGGAGGGCCGATACGCAGTATTTT. Translated: CASSSPSGRADTQYF. The chain uses TRBV3-1 (or the pseudogene TRBV3-2) and TRBJ2-3; 12 nucleotides line up with TRBD2. There are 15 residues in the CDR3. J gave up 6 bases and V 5 bases, and 6 bases lay outside the gene matches. Germline V gene sequence: CDR1 LGHDT, CDR2 YNNKEL (reference sequence).

The V and J genes are TRBV15 and TRBJ1-5, with 9 bases lining up with TRBD1. The ends lost 5 bases at V and 6 bases at J; junction bases unmatched: 8. There are 15 residues in the CDR3. In germline, CDR1 is LNHNV, CDR2 YYDKDF (reference sequence). Written as DNA, the CDR3 is TGTGCCACCAGCCTGGGACAGGGTGCGGCTCAGCCCCAGCATTTT. This encodes CATSLGQGAAQPQHF.

V gene TRBV7-3 combines with J gene TRBJ2-1, with TRBD2 matching over 10 bases. This CDR3 is 15 amino acids long. Looked up from germline, CDR1 is SGHTA and CDR2 is FQGTGA. J lost 6 bases, V lost 2 bases, and 4 bases had no gene match. CDR3 sequence reads: CASSLVLAGANEQFF. CDR3 in DNA: TGTGCCAGCAGCTTAGTCCTAGCGGGAGCCAATGAGCAGTTCTTC. The entire variable domain, with the rest obtained from reference TRBV7-3 and TRBJ2-1, is as follows: GAGVSQTPSNKVTEKGKYVELRCDPISGHTALYWYRQSLGQGPEFLIYFQGTGAADDSGLPNDRFFAVRPEGSVSTLKIQRTERGDSAVYLCASSLVLAGANEQFFGPGTRLTVL.

This clone was found a few times. V gene TRBV19 combines with J gene TRBJ2-5; 10 nucleotides match TRBD2. Germline CDR1 reads LNHDA; CDR2 reads SQIVND (reference sequence). V shed 3 bases, J shed 4 bases, and the junction held 8 bases outside the gene matches. The CDR3 has 16 residues. CDR3 sequence (DNA): TGTGCCAGTAGTATGGGAAGCGGGGGGGCCGTAGAGACCCAGTACTTC. Amino acid sequence: CASSMGSGGAVETQYF.

This chain links TRBV14 with TRBJ2-7, with TRBD1 as a possible D gene (6 bases). Germline CDR1 and CDR2: SGHDN and FVKESK. V gave up 4 bases and J gave up 3 bases, with 13 bases separating them. CDR3 size: 14 residues. CDR3 loop: CASSPSRGFYEQYF. CDR3 in DNA: TGTGCCAGCAGCCCATCTAGGGGGTTCTACGAGCAGTACTTC. Complete variable domain (other parts from reference TRBV14 and TRBJ2-7): EAGVTQFPSHSVIEKGQTVTLRCDPISGHDNLYWYRRVMGKEIKFLLHFVKESKQDESGMPNNRFLAERTGGTYSTLKVQPAELEDSGVYFCASSPSRGFYEQYFGPGTRLTVT.

The V gene is TRBV27, the J gene TRBJ2-1; 7 bases agree with TRBD1. The CDR3 is 14 residues long. In germline, CDR1 is MNHEY, CDR2 SMNVEV (reference sequence). Trimming cost V 6 bases and J 4 bases; bases outside gene matches: 6. The CDR3 sequence is CASRPGTVYNEQFF. The DNA of the CDR3 is TGTGCCAGCAGACCCGGGACAGTTTACAATGAGCAGTTCTTC.

The rearrangement links TRBV7-2 to TRBJ2-5; 7 bases line up with TRBD1. CDR1 and CDR2 from the germline V gene are SGHTA and FQGNSA. The CDR3 totals 15 residues. V shed 5 bases, J shed 2 bases, and the junction held 8 bases outside the gene matches. Here the CDR3 reads CASSPDRARQETQYF. The DNA for the CDR3 is TGTGCCAGCAGCCCAGACAGGGCCCGGCAAGAGACCCAGTACTTC.